The clone carrying this TCR beta chain was recorded at least ten times. Its antigen is unidentified. The data originate from a study of regulatory T cells in long-lasting Graves disease. Study results and caveats: Thyroid tissue was not sampled; only peripheral blood was. Relative to new patients (around 1,000), persistent patients exhibited greater sharing of public clonotypes (more than 2,500). The study found TRBV28, TRBJ1-2 and TRBJ2-5 favored in persistent disease.

Researchers made TCR beta libraries by using iRepertoire HTBI primers and running Arm-PCR on CDR3 regions. In TCRdb, the multiplex PCR reads were re-called with MiXCR into one record per CDR3 protein. The sample has roughly 510,000 distinct CDR3 sequences; approximately 16% are singletons. This CDR3 comprises 12 residues. V dropped 4 bases and J dropped 6 bases, with 12 bases sitting between them. Germline V gene sequence: CDR1 GTSNPN, CDR2 SVGIG (reference sequence). Time point here: newly diagnosed GD, antithyroid drugs for less than 3 months. PBMC RNA served as the TCR library source. A further study also used this sample, focusing on T cells in Graves' hyperthyroidism and ophthalmopathy. That investigation notes: Diagnostic decisions used clinical symptoms, serum thyroxine and TRAb, thyroid ultrasound and orbital computed tomography.

The chain carries TRBV30 and TRBJ1-1; D may be TRBD1 (5 bases). The TCR comes from a man between 18 and 29 years old with Graves disease. The starting material was peripheral blood mononuclear cells (PBMCs), obtained at new diagnosis, from a patient treated with antithyroid drugs. The CDR3 spells CAWTGTDPEAFF. In DNA, the CDR3 is TGTGCCTGGACCGGGACTGATCCTGAAGCTTTCTTT.